These 14 T cell receptor beta chains were sequenced from one sample in a study of regulatory T cells in long-lasting Graves disease. The authors built TCR beta libraries using iRepertoire HTBI primers and Arm-PCR of CDR3 regions. TCRdb reprocessed the multiplex PCR reads via MiXCR and lists one record per CDR3 protein. The sample lists 300,000 to 400,000 distinct CDR3 sequences; over 15% were seen once. Specified time point: newly diagnosed GD, antithyroid drugs for less than 3 months. PBMC RNA served as the TCR library source. This sample also appeared in a second study, on T cells in Graves' hyperthyroidism and ophthalmopathy.

The sequencing used peripheral blood mononuclear cells (PBMCs), collected at new diagnosis, from a patient treated with antithyroid drugs. The receptor source for this set is a man aged 40-50 years with Graves disease.

This clonotype showed up many times. The rearrangement links TRBV6-2 or TRBV6-3 to TRBJ2-7; TRBD2 matches at 9 bases. The CDR3 is 15 residues long. Unmatched junction bases numbered 10, after V lost 5 bases and J lost 5 bases. Germline CDR1 MNHEY, CDR2 SVGEGT. This CDR3 reads CASSETRGGSDEQYF. CDR3 DNA: TGTGCCAGCAGTGAAACGCGGGGGGGCTCTGACGAGCAGTACTTC.

This clonotype has just a few counts. CDR3 nucleotides: TGTGCCAGCAGCCGGGCCGGGGGGTTGGGCCAAGAGACCCAGTACTTC. Protein sequence: CASSRAGGLGQETQYF. The chain couples TRBV9 to TRBJ2-5; TRBD2 matches 7 bases. CDR1 SGDLS and CDR2 YYNGEE come from the germline V gene. V shed 4 bases and J 1 base; nucleotides not matched to a gene: 10. This CDR3 spans 16 amino acids.

In this sample, this clonotype turned up many times. The V and J genes are TRBV5-1 and TRBJ1-2, with 9 bases that match TRBD1. This CDR3 has 14 residues. V shed 4 bases, J shed 3 bases, and the junction held 4 bases outside the gene matches. Germline CDR1 reads SGHRS; CDR2 reads YFSETQ. Written as DNA, the CDR3 is TGCGCCAGCAGCGGACAGGGGACTCACTATGGCTACACCTTC. It yields the protein CASSGQGTHYGYTF.

Many counts were recorded for this clonotype. The chain is built from TRBV20-1 and TRBJ1-3; TRBD1 matches 7 bases. Germline lookup yields CDR1 DFQATT and CDR2 SNEGSKA (reference sequence). V gave up 5 bases and J gave up 4 bases; unmatched junction bases: 5. The CDR3 extends over 13 amino acids. The CDR3 DNA is TGCAGTGCTTACAGGGGCTCCGGAAACACCATATATTTT. Protein: CSAYRGSGNTIYF.

This clonotype was seen more than once but under ten times. The chain recombines TRBV10-3 with TRBJ2-1, with 8 nucleotides matching TRBD2. J gave up 5 bases and V 4 bases, and 10 bases lay outside the gene matches. Looked up from germline, CDR1 is ENHRY and CDR2 is SYGVKD. This CDR3 is 16 amino acids long. The CDR3 coding sequence is TGTGCCATCAGTGGGAATTGGGCGGGGGGCAACAATGAGCAGTTCTTC. It encodes CAISGNWAGGNNEQFF.

This clonotype was counted between two and nine times. Just one base apart from a much larger clone, this may be a read error. In this CDR3 the conserved last residue, phenylalanine or tryptophan, is missing, so a read error is likely. This chain uses TRBV18 with TRBJ1-1; 7 nucleotides align to TRBD1. Germline-derived CDR1 and CDR2 are KGHSH and LQKENI. The CDR3 sequence is 15 residues long. Unmatched junction bases numbered 7, after V lost 3 bases and J lost 3 bases. The CDR3 here is CASSPKTGWDTEAFL. The CDR3 DNA follows: TGTGCCAGCTCACCCAAGACAGGGTGGGACACTGAAGCTTTCCTT.

This clonotype was observed at least ten times. The rearrangement links TRBV11-2 to TRBJ2-5; D perhaps matches TRBD2 (7 bases). The CDR3 consists of 13 residues. CDR1 is SGHAT and CDR2 is FQNNGV in the germline V gene. Deletions cut 7 bases from V and 4 bases from J, with 13 bases between. The CDR3: CASMRGLGETQYF. DNA for the CDR3: TGTGCCAGCATGCGGGGGCTCGGAGAGACCCAGTACTTC.

The CDR3 loop reads CASSLNGNYQETQYF. CDR3 nucleotide sequence: TGTGCCAGCAGTTTAAACGGGAATTACCAAGAGACCCAGTACTTC. The chain links TRBV28 to TRBJ2-5; weak D call: TRBD2 (5 bases). The CDR3 is 15 amino acids. Trimming took off 2 bases at V and 0 bases at J, with 10 bases between the two ends. Per the germline V gene, CDR1 is MDHEN and CDR2 is SYDVKM.

Points on this clonotype: This may stem from a read error, because a much larger clone lies one nucleotide away. V usage is TRBV3-1 and J usage is TRBJ1-4; D remains unclear. Per the germline V gene, CDR1 is LGHDT and CDR2 is YNNKEL (reference sequence). CDR3 length: 14 residues. The CDR3 nucleotides read TGTGCCAGCAGCCCACCTGCAACTAATGAAAAACTGCTTTTT. This codes for CASSPPATNEKLLF.

As for this clonotype: One base away lies a much larger clone, so this may be a sequencing read error. The chain uses TRBV7-9 and TRBJ2-7; D may correspond to TRBD1 or TRBD2 (5 bases each). The CDR3 contains 13 residues. The V gene's germline CDR1 is SEHNR and CDR2 FQNEAQ (reference sequence). The CDR3: CDGATESPYEQYF. CDR3 bases: TGTGACGGGGCGACAGAGTCACCTTACGAGCAGTACTTC.

This clonotype came up many times. This chain links TRBV2 with TRBJ2-6; D is perhaps TRBD1 (5 bases). The CDR3 has 14 amino acids. The germline CDR1 and CDR2 sequences are SNHLY and FYNNEI. Trimming took 6 bases from V and 2 from J, leaving 8 bases between them. The DNA for the CDR3 is TGTGCCAGCAGGGACAAGACTGGGGCCAACGTCCTGACTTTC. Amino acid sequence: CASRDKTGANVLTF.

This clonotype was found many times. The chain employs TRBV11-3 and TRBJ2-4, with unresolved D. CDR3 length equals 17 residues. V gave up 1 base and J gave up 0 bases, with 13 bases separating them. Germline V lookup: CDR1 SGHNT, CDR2 YENEEA. The CDR3 spells CASSLGGHGRAKNIQYF. Written as DNA, the CDR3 is TGTGCCAGCAGCTTAGGAGGCCATGGCAGAGCCAAAAACATTCAGTACTTC.

The chain couples TRBV4-1 to TRBJ2-5, with D perhaps assigned TRBD1 or TRBD2 (6 bases each). Germline CDR1 MGHRA, CDR2 YSYEKL. The CDR3 extends over 16 amino acids. V was trimmed by 3 bases and J by 4 bases, leaving 18 bases between them. The CDR3 DNA sequence: TGCGCCAGCAGCCAGAACGGACGGGGGCTAGGAGAGACCCAGTACTTC. Amino acids: CASSQNGRGLGETQYF.

In regard to this clonotype: The CDR3 ends on some other residue instead of the conserved phenylalanine or tryptophan, so this is likely a read error. V and J are TRBV28 and TRBJ2-2; 9 bases map to TRBD1. The CDR3 has 17 amino acids. J lost 4 bases, V lost 1 base, and 7 bases had no gene match. The germline V gene has CDR1 MDHEN and CDR2 SYDVKM. CDR3 in amino acids: CASSLFFGDRVTGELFL. CDR3 nucleotide sequence: TGTGCCAGCAGTTTATTCTTCGGGGACAGGGTCACCGGGGAGCTGTTTCTT.